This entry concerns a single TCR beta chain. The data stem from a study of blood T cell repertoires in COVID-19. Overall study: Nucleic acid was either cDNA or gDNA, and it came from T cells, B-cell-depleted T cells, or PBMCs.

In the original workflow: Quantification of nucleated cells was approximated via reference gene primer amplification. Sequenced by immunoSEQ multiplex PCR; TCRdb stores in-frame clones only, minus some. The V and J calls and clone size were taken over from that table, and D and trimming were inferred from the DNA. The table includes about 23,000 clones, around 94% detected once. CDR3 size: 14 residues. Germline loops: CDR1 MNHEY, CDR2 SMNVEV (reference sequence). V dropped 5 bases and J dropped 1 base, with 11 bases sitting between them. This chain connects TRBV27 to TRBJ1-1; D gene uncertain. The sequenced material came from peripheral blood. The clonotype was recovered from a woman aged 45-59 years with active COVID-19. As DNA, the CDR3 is TGTGCCAGCAGTCCAACCGGAGCGAACACTGAAGCTTTCTTT. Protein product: CASSPTGANTEAFF.